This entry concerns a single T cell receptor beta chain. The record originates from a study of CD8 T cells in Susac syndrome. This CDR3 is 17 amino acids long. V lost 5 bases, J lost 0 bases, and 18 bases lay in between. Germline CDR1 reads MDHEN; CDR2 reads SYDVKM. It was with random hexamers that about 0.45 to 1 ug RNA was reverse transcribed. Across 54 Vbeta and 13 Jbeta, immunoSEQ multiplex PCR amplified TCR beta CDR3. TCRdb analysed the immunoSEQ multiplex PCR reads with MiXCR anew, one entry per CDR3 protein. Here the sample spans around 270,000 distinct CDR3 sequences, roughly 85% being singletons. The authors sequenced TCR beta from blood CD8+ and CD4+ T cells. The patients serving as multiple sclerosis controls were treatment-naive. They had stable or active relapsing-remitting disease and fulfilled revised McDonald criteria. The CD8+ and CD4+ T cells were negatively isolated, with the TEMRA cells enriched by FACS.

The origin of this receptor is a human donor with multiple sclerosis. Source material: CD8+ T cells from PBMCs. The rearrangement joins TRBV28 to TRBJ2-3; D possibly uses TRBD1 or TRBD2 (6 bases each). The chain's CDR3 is CASSQPITGTSTDTQYF. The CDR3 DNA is TGTGCCAGCAGTCAGCCCATAACAGGGACTAGCACAGATACGCAGTATTTT.